The 18 T cell receptor beta chains listed next were all sequenced from one sample in a study of T cell responses to AZD1222 COVID-19 vaccine. Some clones are missing from TCRdb's copy, which holds only in-frame ones; the method was immunoSEQ multiplex PCR. The data show about 78,000 clones, nearly 90% seen once. Source: peripheral blood, taken on day 0 of MenACWY control vaccination. All receptors come from an adult in good health.

Worth noting for this clone: A junction end diverges from the germline sequence, so it may reflect a read error. V is TRBV11-2 and J is TRBJ2-1; D not resolved. The germline V gene has CDR1 SGHAT and CDR2 FQNNGV. The CDR3 is 13 amino acids. The CDR3 region is CASSLSPPNGQFF. Here the CDR3 DNA reads TGTGCCAGCAGCTTGTCCCCACCAAATGGGCAGTTCTTC.

The chain combines TRBV28 with TRBJ2-7; weak D call: TRBD1 (5 bases). The CDR3 runs 14 residues. Germline CDR1 and CDR2: MDHEN and SYDVKM. V lost 3 bases and J lost 4, with 13 bases in between. Here the CDR3 reads CASSFRRKGYEQYF. The DNA for the CDR3 is TGTGCCAGCAGTTTCCGGAGAAAGGGGTACGAGCAGTACTTC.

The CDR3 protein is CAWSATFQETQYF. The CDR3 coding sequence is TGTGCCTGGAGTGCGACTTTCCAAGAGACCCAGTACTTC. The rearrangement uses TRBV30 and TRBJ2-5, with no clear D. The CDR3 is 13 amino acids. The V gene's germline CDR1 is GTSNPN and CDR2 SVGIG (reference sequence). The V end was cut by 1 base, the J end by 1 base, with 7 bases between.

The chain uses TRBV27 and TRBJ2-1; D is unclear. Per the germline V gene, CDR1 is MNHEY and CDR2 is SMNVEV (reference sequence). V gave up 6 bases and J gave up 7 bases, with 16 bases separating them. This CDR3 comprises 14 residues. CDR3 protein: CASSPWASHNEQFF. The DNA for the CDR3 is TGTGCCAGCAGCCCTTGGGCCTCACATAATGAGCAGTTCTTC.

This sequence joins TRBV5-4 and TRBJ2-1, with 9 bases that match TRBD2. The CDR3 totals 16 residues. Germline CDR1 SGHNT, CDR2 YYREEE (reference sequence). V lost 0 bases to trimming and J lost 10 bases; unmatched junction nucleotides: 11. In nucleotides, the CDR3 is TGTGCCAGCAGCTTGGCTCGCGGGGGGGCCTTAGGGGAGCAGTTCTTC. Translating it yields CASSLARGGALGEQFF.

The genes are TRBV27 and TRBJ1-2; TRBD1 might be the D (5 bases). Between the trimmed V and J ends, which lost 2 bases and 2 bases, there was a span of 15 bases. The CDR3 is 16 amino acids. Germline CDR1 and CDR2: MNHEY and SMNVEV (reference sequence). CDR3 in amino acids: CASSLAGRESNYGYTF. In nucleotides, the CDR3 is TGTGCCAGCAGTTTAGCCGGCAGGGAGTCCAACTATGGCTACACCTTC.

J is TRBJ1-4 and V is TRBV4-2; 9 bases map to TRBD1. With V trimmed by 0 bases and J by 6 bases, 5 bases remained unmatched. CDR3 size: 16 residues. Per the germline V gene, CDR1 is LGHNA and CDR2 is YNFKEQ. This CDR3 reads CASSQEEGQGHEKLFF. CDR3 in DNA: TGTGCCAGCAGCCAAGAAGAAGGACAGGGGCATGAAAAACTGTTTTTT.

The V and J genes are TRBV19 and TRBJ1-1; 10 nucleotides align to TRBD1. With V trimmed by 2 bases and J by 5 bases, 5 bases remained unmatched. This CDR3 is built from 15 residues. Germline V gene lookup returns CDR1 LNHDA and CDR2 SQIVND (reference sequence). The DNA of the CDR3 is TGTGCCAGTAGTATAAGGGACAGGGGAGGAACTGAAGCTTTCTTT. Its protein is CASSIRDRGGTEAFF.

In its sample, this clone was seen a few times. The V gene is TRBV30, the J gene TRBJ1-6, with D hard to call. The CDR3 length is 17 residues. Germline lookup yields CDR1 GTSNPN and CDR2 SVGIG (reference sequence). V lost 3 bases and J lost 5, with 20 bases in between. The CDR3 spells CAWSPLNFPRNNSPLHF. The DNA for the CDR3 is TGTGCCTGGAGCCCTCTTAACTTTCCCCGGAATAATTCACCCCTCCACTTT. Looking up the rest from reference TRBV30 and TRBJ1-6 gives the full variable domain: SQTIHQWPATLVQPVGSPLSLECTVEGTSNPNLYWYRQAAGRGLQLLFYSVGIGQISSEVPQNLSASRPQDRQFILSSKKLLLSDSGFYLCAWSPLNFPRNNSPLHFGNGTRLTVT.

Note on this clone: The junction departs from germline at one end; a sequencing error may be responsible. The chain links TRBV6-5 to TRBJ2-2; D possibly matches TRBD1 or TRBD2 (5 bases each). The CDR3 is made up of 12 amino acids. Germline assignment: CDR1 MNHEY and CDR2 SVGAGI. This CDR3 reads CASSWGTEELFF. The CDR3 region has the DNA TGTGCCAGCAGTTGGGGGACCGAGGAGCTGTTTTTT.

Only a few counts were recorded for this clone. V and J are TRBV11-2 and TRBJ2-7, with D possibly TRBD2 on 6 matching bases. The V end was cut by 5 bases, the J end by 6 bases, with 11 bases between. Per the germline V gene, CDR1 is SGHAT and CDR2 is FQNNGV. The CDR3 loop spans 12 amino acids. For the CDR3, the DNA is TGTGCCAGCAGCCCCAGGGAGGCCGAGCAGTACTTC. Translated: CASSPREAEQYF.

The V and J genes are TRBV7-8 and TRBJ1-2; a possible D gene is TRBD1 (6 bases). Germline CDR1 is SGHVS and CDR2 is FQNEAQ. Trimming stripped 6 bases from V and 3 bases from J, with 20 bases between. CDR3 size: 16 residues. CDR3 amino acids: CASSPGDRGVDYGYTF. Written as DNA, the CDR3 is TGTGCCAGCAGTCCAGGGGATAGAGGGGTCGACTATGGCTACACCTTC.

Only one count was recorded for this clone. The chain combines TRBV20-1 with TRBJ2-1; D tentatively fits TRBD1 or TRBD2 (5 bases each). CDR3 length: 12 residues. The germline CDR1 and CDR2 sequences are DFQATT and SNEGSKA (reference sequence). Between the trimmed V and J ends, which lost 3 bases and 10 bases, there was a span of 13 bases. This CDR3 is CSASLVGVEQFF. The CDR3 region has the DNA TGCAGTGCTAGTCTCGTGGGGGTCGAGCAGTTCTTC.

This chain connects TRBV5-4 to TRBJ2-3, with D maybe TRBD2 (5 bases). Germline CDR1 SGHNT, CDR2 YYREEE (reference sequence). The CDR3 spans 16 residues. Trimming shortened V by 4 bases and J by 8 bases, and 23 bases separated the two germline ends. CDR3 in DNA: TGTGCCAGCAGCGCCGGCGGGCCTGCAGAGAAGGGTACGCAGTATTTT. Its translation: CASSAGGPAEKGTQYF.

Here the CDR3 reads CASSSSWTGSYEQYF. CDR3 DNA sequence: TGTGCCAGCAGCTCCAGCTGGACAGGCTCCTACGAGCAGTACTTC. The chain joins TRBV11-2 to TRBJ2-7, with TRBD1 identical over 7 bases. Germline lookup yields CDR1 SGHAT and CDR2 FQNNGV. This CDR3 has 15 residues. With 4 bases clipped from V and 0 bases from J, the junction kept 6 bases outside the gene matches.

This chain joins TRBV7-8 and TRBJ1-5; D is perhaps TRBD1 (5 bases). The germline gives CDR1 SGHVS, CDR2 FQNEAQ. Trimming stripped 5 bases from V and 0 bases from J, with 11 bases between. The CDR3 extends over 15 amino acids. In DNA form, the CDR3 reads TGTGCCAGCAGCCCCGCGGGACGTAGCAATCAGCCCCAGCATTTT. This gives the protein CASSPAGRSNQPQHF.

This clone was counted once. The J gene is TRBJ2-2, the V gene TRBV19; D possibly corresponds to TRBD2 (7 bases). The CDR3 length is 14 residues. Germline values: CDR1 LNHDA, CDR2 SQIVND (reference sequence). V was trimmed by 9 bases and J by 7 bases, leaving 18 bases between them. DNA for the CDR3: TGTGCCAGCGGGGGGCAGGGGCGTGACGGGGAGCTGTTTTTT. As protein: CASGGQGRDGELFF.

This clone was seen a single time. This chain uses TRBV5-6 with TRBJ1-6, with D unresolved. V gave up 5 bases and J gave up 1 base, with 7 bases separating them. In germline, CDR1 is SGHDT, CDR2 YYEEEE. This CDR3 is 14 amino acids long. The CDR3 DNA follows: TGTGCCAGCAGTAGGGAGTCCTATAATTCACCCCTCCACTTT. This gives the protein CASSRESYNSPLHF.